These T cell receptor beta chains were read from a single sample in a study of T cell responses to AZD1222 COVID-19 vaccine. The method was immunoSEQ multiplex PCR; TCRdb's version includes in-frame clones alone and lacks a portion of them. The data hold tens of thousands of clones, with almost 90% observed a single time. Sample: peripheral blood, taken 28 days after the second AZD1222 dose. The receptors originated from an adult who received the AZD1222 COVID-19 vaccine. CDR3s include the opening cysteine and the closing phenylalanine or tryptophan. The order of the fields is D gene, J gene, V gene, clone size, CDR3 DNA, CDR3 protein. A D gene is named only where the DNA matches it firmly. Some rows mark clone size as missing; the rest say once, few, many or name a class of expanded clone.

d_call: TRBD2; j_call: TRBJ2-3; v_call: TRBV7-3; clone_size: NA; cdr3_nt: TGTGCCAGCAGCTCCCCTAGCGGGAGGGGTAGAGATACGCAGTATTTT; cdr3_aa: CASSSPSGRGRDTQYF
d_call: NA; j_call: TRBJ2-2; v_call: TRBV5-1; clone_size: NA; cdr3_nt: TGCGCCAGCAGTTCGGCAGCTCGCACCGGGGAGCTGTTTTTT; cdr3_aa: CASSSAARTGELFF
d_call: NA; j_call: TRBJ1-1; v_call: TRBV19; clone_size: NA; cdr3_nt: TGTGCCAGTAGTACCCTCGCGGGGACTACTGAAGCTTTCTTT; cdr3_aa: CASSTLAGTTEAFF
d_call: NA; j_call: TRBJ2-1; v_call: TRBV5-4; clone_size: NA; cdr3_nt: TGTGCCAGCAGCTACGGAGGGAGCCCCAACAATGAGCAGTTCTTC; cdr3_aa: CASSYGGSPNNEQFF
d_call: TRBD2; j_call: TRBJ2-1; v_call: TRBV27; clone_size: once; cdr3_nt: TGTGCCAGCAGCTTGGGGGATGGTAGCGGGAGGTCGGATGAGCAGTTCTTC; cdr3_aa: CASSLGDGSGRSDEQFF
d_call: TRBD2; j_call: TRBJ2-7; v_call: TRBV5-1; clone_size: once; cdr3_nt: TGCGCCAGCAGCCAAACTAGCGGGGGGACCTCCTACGAGCAGTACTTC; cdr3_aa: CASSQTSGGTSYEQYF
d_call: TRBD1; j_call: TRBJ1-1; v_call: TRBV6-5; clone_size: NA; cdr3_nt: TGTGCCAGCCGCGCTGACAGGGGCCCCTCTGAAGCTTTCTTT; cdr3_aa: CASRADRGPSEAFF
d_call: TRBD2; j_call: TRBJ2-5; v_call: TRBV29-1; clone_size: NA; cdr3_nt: TGCAGCGTCGTTCCCGGGACTATAAACAAAGAGACCCAGTACTTC; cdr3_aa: CSVVPGTINKETQYF
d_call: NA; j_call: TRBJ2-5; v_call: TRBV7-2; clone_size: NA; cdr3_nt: TGTGCCAGCAGCTCCTCTACGACTGTAGTTTCAGGGACCCAGTACTTC; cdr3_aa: CASSSSTTVVSGTQYF
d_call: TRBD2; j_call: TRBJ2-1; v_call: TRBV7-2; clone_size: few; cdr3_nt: TGTGCCAGCAGCCTCCCGACTAGCGGGAGTCGTGAGCAGTTCTTC; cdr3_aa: CASSLPTSGSREQFF
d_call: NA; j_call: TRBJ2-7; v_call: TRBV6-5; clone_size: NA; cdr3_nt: TGTGCCAGCAGGCTGAGCTCCTACGAGCAGTACTTC; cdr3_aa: CASRLSSYEQYF
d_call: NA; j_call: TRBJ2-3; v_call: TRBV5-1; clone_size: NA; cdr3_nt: TGCGCCAGCAGCTTAGGGGACAAAACAGATACGCAGTATTTT; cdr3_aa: CASSLGDKTDTQYF
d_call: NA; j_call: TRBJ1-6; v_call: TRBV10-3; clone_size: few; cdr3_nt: TGTGCCATCAGTGAGTCGGACGTGGACATCTCCGCCCTCCACTTT; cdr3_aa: CAISESDVDISALHF
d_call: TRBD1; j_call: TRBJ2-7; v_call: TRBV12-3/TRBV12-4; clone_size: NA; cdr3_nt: TGTGCCAGCAGCCCGGGACAGGGGTACGAGCAGTACTTC; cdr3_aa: CASSPGQGYEQYF
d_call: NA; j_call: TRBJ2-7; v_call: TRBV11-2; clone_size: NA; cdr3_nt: TGTGCCAGCAGCTCGGACCACCGGTACGAGCAGTACTTC; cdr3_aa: CASSSDHRYEQYF
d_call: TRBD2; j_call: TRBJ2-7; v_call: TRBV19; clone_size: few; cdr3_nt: TGTGCCAGTAGTACACTAGCGGGAGTATACGAGCAGTACTTC; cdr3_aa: CASSTLAGVYEQYF
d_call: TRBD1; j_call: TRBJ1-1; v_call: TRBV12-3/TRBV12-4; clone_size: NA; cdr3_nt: TGTGCCAGCAGCCACAGGGGAGGGTTCGCAGCTTTCTTT; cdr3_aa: CASSHRGGFAAFF
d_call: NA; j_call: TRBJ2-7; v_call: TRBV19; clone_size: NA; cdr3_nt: TGTGCCAGTAGTATGGTCCAGGGCTACGAGCAGTACTTC; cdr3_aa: CASSMVQGYEQYF
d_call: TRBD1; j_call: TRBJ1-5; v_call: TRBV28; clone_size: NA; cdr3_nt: TGTGCCAGCAGTCCACGTACAGGGGTGTGGAATCAGCCCCAGCATTTT; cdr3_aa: CASSPRTGVWNQPQHF
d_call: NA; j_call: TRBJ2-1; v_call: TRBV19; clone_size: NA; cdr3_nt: TGTGCCAGTAGTCCGGGACAGACTAGATACAATGAGCAGTTCTTC; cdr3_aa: CASSPGQTRYNEQFF
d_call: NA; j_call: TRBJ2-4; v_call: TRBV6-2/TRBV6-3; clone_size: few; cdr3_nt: TGTGCCAGCAGTTACTCGGGTTCCGGAATAGCCAAAAACATTCAGTACTTC; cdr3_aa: CASSYSGSGIAKNIQYF
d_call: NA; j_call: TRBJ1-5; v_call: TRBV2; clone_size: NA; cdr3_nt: TGTGCCAGCAGTTCGATGGACGGAAACAATCAGCCCCAGCATTTT; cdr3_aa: CASSSMDGNNQPQHF
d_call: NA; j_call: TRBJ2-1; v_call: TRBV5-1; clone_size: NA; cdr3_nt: TGCGCCAGCAGCCACGAGCCCTCCTACAATGAGCAGTTCTTC; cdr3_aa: CASSHEPSYNEQFF
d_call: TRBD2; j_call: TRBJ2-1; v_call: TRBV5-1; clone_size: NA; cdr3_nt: TGCGCCAGCAGCAGCGGACTAGCGGGAGGGAATTACAATGAGCAGTTCTTC; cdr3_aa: CASSSGLAGGNYNEQFF
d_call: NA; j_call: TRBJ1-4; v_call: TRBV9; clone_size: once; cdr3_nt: TGTGCCAGCAGCGTGGGACATACCGCAACTAATGAAAAACTGTTTTTT; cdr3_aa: CASSVGHTATNEKLFF
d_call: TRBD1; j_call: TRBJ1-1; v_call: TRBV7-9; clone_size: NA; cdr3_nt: TGTGCCAGCAGCTTAGTGCAGGGGGCCGCTGAAGCTTTCTTT; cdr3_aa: CASSLVQGAAEAFF
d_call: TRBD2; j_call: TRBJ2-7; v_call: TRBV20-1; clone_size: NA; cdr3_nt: TGCAGTGCTAGTATATTGAAGCGGGAGGGTCTTTACGAGCAGTACTTC; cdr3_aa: CSASILKREGLYEQYF
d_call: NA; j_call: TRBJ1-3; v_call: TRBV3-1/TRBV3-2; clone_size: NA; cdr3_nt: TGTGCCAGCAGCCGTTCTGCAATCTCTGGAAACACCATATATTTT; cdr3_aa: CASSRSAISGNTIYF
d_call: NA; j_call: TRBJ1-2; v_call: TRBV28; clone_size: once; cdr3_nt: TGTGCCAGCAGTTTAGGCTACGCCTACAGCTATGGCTACACCTTC; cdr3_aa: CASSLGYAYSYGYTF
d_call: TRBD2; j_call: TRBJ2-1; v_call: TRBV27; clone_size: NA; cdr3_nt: TGTGCCAGCAGTGGGACGACGACTAGCGGGAGAACCTATGAGCAGTTCTTC; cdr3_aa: CASSGTTTSGRTYEQFF
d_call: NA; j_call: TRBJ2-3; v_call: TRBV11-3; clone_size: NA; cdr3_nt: TGTGCCAGCAGCCCCGGAACGCGGGCTAGCACAGATACGCAGTATTTT; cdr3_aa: CASSPGTRASTDTQYF
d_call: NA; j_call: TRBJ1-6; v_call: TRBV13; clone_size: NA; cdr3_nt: TGTGCCAGCAGCTTAGGGGGGAGCTCCTATAATTCACCCCTCCACTTT; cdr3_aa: CASSLGGSSYNSPLHF
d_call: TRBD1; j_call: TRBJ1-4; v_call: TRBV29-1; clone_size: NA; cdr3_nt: TGCAGCGCCGCCGACAGGGTGCAAAATGAAAAACTGTTTTTT; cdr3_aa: CSAADRVQNEKLFF
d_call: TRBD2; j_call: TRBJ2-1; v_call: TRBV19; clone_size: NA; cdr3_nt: TGTGCCAGTAGCGGCCCACTGCAGCGGGACTACAATGAGCAGTTCTTC; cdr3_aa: CASSGPLQRDYNEQFF
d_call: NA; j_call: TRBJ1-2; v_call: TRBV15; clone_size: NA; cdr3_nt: TGTGCCACCAGCCAACAGGATAATGGCTACACCTTC; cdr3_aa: CATSQQDNGYTF
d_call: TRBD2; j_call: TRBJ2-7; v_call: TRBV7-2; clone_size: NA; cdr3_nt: TGTGCCAGCAGCTCGGGACTAGCGGGAGGCGACACATCCTACGAGCAGTACTTC; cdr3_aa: CASSSGLAGGDTSYEQYF
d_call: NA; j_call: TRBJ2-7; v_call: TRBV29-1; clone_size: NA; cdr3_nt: TGCAGCGTTGTCCCCCCTTTCCGTCAACCCTACGAGCAGTACTTC; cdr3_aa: CSVVPPFRQPYEQYF
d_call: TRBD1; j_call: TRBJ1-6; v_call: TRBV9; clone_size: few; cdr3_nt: TGTGCCAGCAGCGGGACCGGGACAGAGATCTGCTTT; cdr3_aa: CASSGTGTEICF
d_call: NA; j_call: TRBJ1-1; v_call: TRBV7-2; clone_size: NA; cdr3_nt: TGTGCCAGCAGCACTAACTCGGGGACTGAAGCTTTCTTT; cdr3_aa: CASSTNSGTEAFF
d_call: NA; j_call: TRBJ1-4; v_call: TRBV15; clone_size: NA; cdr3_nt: TGTGCCACCAGCCCTACACTCGGACAGTATGAAAAACTGTTTTTT; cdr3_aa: CATSPTLGQYEKLFF
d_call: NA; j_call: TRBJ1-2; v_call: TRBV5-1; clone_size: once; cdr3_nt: TGCGCCAGCAGCTCGGAAGGGAACTATGGCTACACCTTC; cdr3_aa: CASSSEGNYGYTF